The text below deals with one T cell receptor beta chain. Its specificity is not known. Peptide-pool stimulation followed by sequencing identified expanded antigen-specific CD4+ clonotypes in the ViraFEST assay. On roughly day 9 of culture, CD4+ T cells were separated out. None of the vaccinated had previously contracted SARS-CoV-2, and their nucleocapsid antibodies tested negative. Culturing of some 1.8 million PBMC per well took place with around 9.4 IU/ml IL-2 and 9.5 to 10 ug/ml peptides. Each culture had half its medium swapped for IL-2 medium on days 3 and 7. V shed 1 base and J shed 0 bases, with 16 bases lying between them. Germline V lookup: CDR1 LGHNT, CDR2 FRNRAP. This CDR3 spans 18 amino acids. The data were taken from a study of vaccination effects on CD4 cells after COVID-19. Study-wide results and limits: The study got few convalescent patients and did not collect any early post-infection timepoints. Among infection- and vaccine-induced clones, marked clonal contraction occurred late after vaccination.

Using immunoSEQ multiplex PCR, the repertoire was profiled, and TCRdb retains in-frame clones only, with some absent. There are fewer than 25,000 clones in the sample; approximately 71% occur only once, and 12% lies in the top ten. The starting material was CD4+ T cells from PBMCs cultured with HCoV-OC43 spike peptides, obtained before COVID-19 vaccination. The subset was: HCoV-OC43 spike overlapping peptide pool stimulation. The rearrangement links TRBV12-5 to TRBJ1-5; D remains ambiguous. This clonotype was sampled from a human donor who received a COVID-19 vaccine. As DNA, the CDR3 is TGTGCTAGTGGTTTGGCCCCTCACTCGACCCTTAGCAATCAGCCCCAGCATTTT. This encodes CASGLAPHSTLSNQPQHF.